The source of this T cell receptor (beta chain) is a study of Ad26.COV2.S vaccination and SARS-CoV-2 variants. Study results and limitations: Researchers cautioned that TCR breadth and depth analyses may have underestimated total T cell responses. It was vaccine recipients, not placebo recipients, who had the higher spike-specific TCR breadth.

For this clone: The antigen is unknown.

Treatment noted: 15 to 20 received Ad26.COV2.S at low or high dose, single or two shots; several received placebo; per-sample allocation not given. Sampling took place 63 days after the first vaccine or placebo injection. Only in-frame clones appear in the TCRdb table, and some are missing; sequencing was by immunoSEQ multiplex PCR. This table has some 290,000 clones, 86% appearing once. The CDR3 is 14 amino acids. V shed 10 bases and J 3 bases; nucleotides not matched to a gene: 8. Germline CDR1 ENHRY, CDR2 SYGVKD. The TCR originated in a person between 18 and 60 years old who received the Ad26.COV2.S COVID-19 vaccine or a placebo. The V call is TRBV10-3, the J call TRBJ2-1; 8 nucleotides line up with TRBD2. This sample comprised peripheral blood, obtained in a trial of Ad26.COV2.S vaccine versus placebo. CDR3: CATFRLAFYNEQFF. CDR3 DNA sequence: TGTGCCACCTTTAGACTAGCGTTCTACAATGAGCAGTTCTTC.